The 27 T cell receptor beta chains below come from one sample, sequenced in a study of OX40 agonist ivuxolimab in advanced cancers. The method was immunoSEQ multiplex PCR; TCRdb's version includes in-frame clones alone and lacks a portion of them. The sample yields approximately 90,000 clones, around nine tenths seen once. The specimen was CD4+ or CD8+ T cells sorted from blood, collected in a trial of the OX40 agonist ivuxolimab. These receptors were obtained from an adult with an advanced solid tumor such as melanoma, head and neck, liver or kidney cancer.

The J gene is TRBJ1-5, the V gene TRBV19; D possibly corresponds to TRBD1 (5 bases). The CDR3 sequence is 16 residues long. The germline gives CDR1 LNHDA, CDR2 SQIVND (reference sequence). Trimming pared 5 bases from V and 3 bases from J, leaving 17 bases between. Here the CDR3 reads CASSPVGLSPNQPQHF. The CDR3 bases are TGTGCCAGTAGTCCGGTGGGACTGTCCCCCAATCAGCCCCAGCATTTT. The full variable domain, its missing parts supplied by reference TRBV19 and TRBJ1-5, is DGGITQSPKYLFRKEGQNVTLSCEQNLNHDAMYWYRQDPGQGLRLIYYSQIVNDFQKGDIAEGYSVSREKKESFPLTVTSAQKNPTAFYLCASSPVGLSPNQPQHFGDGTRLSIL.

The J gene is TRBJ1-5, the V gene TRBV15; D is unresolved. CDR1 is LNHNV and CDR2 is YYDKDF in the germline V gene (reference sequence). V dropped 0 bases and J dropped 7 bases, with 7 bases sitting between them. The CDR3 loop spans 13 amino acids. In DNA, the CDR3 is TGTGCCACCAGCAGAGAGAGAGGACAGCCCCAGCATTTT. Translating it yields CATSRERGQPQHF.

The chain carries TRBV28 and TRBJ2-1; 14 positions agree with TRBD2. The V and J ends lost 3 bases and 10 bases, in that order; junction bases with no gene match: 5. The CDR3 extends over 15 amino acids. CDR1 and CDR2 (germline): MDHEN, SYDVKM. The CDR3 DNA is TGTGCCAGCAGTTTGCCGGGACTAGCGGGAGTAGAGCAGTTCTTC. It encodes CASSLPGLAGVEQFF.

The count of this clone is one. This chain uses TRBV11-2 with TRBJ2-7, with TRBD2 matching 9 bases. V lost 1 base, J lost 1 base, and 2 bases stayed unmatched. CDR1 is SGHAT and CDR2 is FQNNGV in the germline V gene. The CDR3 totals 15 residues. CDR3: CASSLVAGGSYEQYF. CDR3 DNA sequence: TGTGCCAGCAGCTTAGTTGCGGGAGGGTCCTACGAGCAGTACTTC.

This rearrangement joins TRBV6-1 to TRBJ1-5; 9 nucleotides match TRBD1. CDR3 length: 16 amino acids. Trimming at V came to 3 bases and at J to 2 bases, leaving 5 bases not matched to a gene. CDR1 and CDR2 (germline): MNHNS, SASEGT. The DNA for the CDR3 is TGTGCCAGCAGTGAGGGACAGGGTTTAGGCAATCAGCCCCAGCATTTT. This encodes CASSEGQGLGNQPQHF.

The chain uses TRBV7-2 and TRBJ2-1; 9 bases line up with TRBD1. Trimming at V came to 7 bases and at J to 9 bases, leaving 13 bases not matched to a gene. CDR3 size: 15 residues. Germline V gives CDR1 SGHTA, CDR2 FQGNSA. The CDR3 nucleotides are TGTGCCAGCACCACGCGGGACAGGGTAGGGGTTGAGCAGTTCTTC. Translation: CASTTRDRVGVEQFF.

This clone was counted a single time. The V and J genes are TRBV2 and TRBJ2-5; possibly TRBD1 for D (5 bases). The CDR3 length is 18 residues. Germline assignment: CDR1 SNHLY and CDR2 FYNNEI. The V end was cut by 4 bases, the J end by 5 bases, with 26 bases between. The CDR3 DNA reads TGTGCCAGCAGTGTGACAAGGCCAGGGTCGGCTTACGGGGAGACCCAGTACTTC. Amino acid sequence: CASSVTRPGSAYGETQYF.

CDR3 coding DNA: TGTGCCAGCAGGGCAGGACTAGCCTACGAGCAGTACTTC. It translates to CASRAGLAYEQYF. The V gene is TRBV6-5, the J gene TRBJ2-7, with 7 bases lining up with TRBD2. CDR1 MNHEY and CDR2 SVGAGI come from the germline V gene. After removal of 6 bases from V and 2 bases from J, the junction contained 4 bases not matched to a gene. This CDR3 region has 13 residues.

The rearrangement joins TRBV11-3 to TRBJ2-7, with D possibly matching TRBD2 (6 bases). V dropped 0 bases and J dropped 3 bases, with 18 bases sitting between them. The CDR3 runs 17 residues. Germline assignment: CDR1 SGHNT and CDR2 YENEEA. CDR3: CASSLDGSGGSLYEQYF. CDR3 DNA sequence: TGTGCCAGCAGCTTAGATGGTAGCGGCGGATCTCTCTACGAGCAGTACTTC.

V is TRBV28 and J is TRBJ1-1; possibly TRBD1 for D (5 bases). Trimming stripped 8 bases from V and 0 bases from J, with 13 bases between. The CDR3 contains 14 residues. Germline values: CDR1 MDHEN, CDR2 SYDVKM. CDR3 nucleotides: TGTGCCAGCCGTAGAAGACAGTTGAACACTGAAGCTTTCTTT. Translation gives CASRRRQLNTEAFF.

V and J are TRBV19 and TRBJ2-3, with TRBD2 identical over 7 bases. Trimming took 6 bases from V and 2 from J; bases not matched to a gene: 5. The CDR3 is made up of 14 amino acids. From germline, CDR1 is LNHDA and CDR2 SQIVND (reference sequence). The CDR3 DNA reads TGTGCCAGTAGCGGGAGGACCGTCACAGATACGCAGTATTTT. Encoded protein: CASSGRTVTDTQYF.

The rearrangement uses TRBV9 and TRBJ2-2, with 7 bases fitting TRBD2. V trimming: 0 bases; J trimming: 2 bases; junction bases outside the gene matches: 4. The CDR3 has 16 amino acids. Germline CDR1 SGDLS, CDR2 YYNGEE. CDR3 residues: CASSVGAGANTGELFF. DNA for the CDR3: TGTGCCAGCAGCGTAGGTGCGGGAGCTAACACCGGGGAGCTGTTTTTT.

This clone was recorded once. The chain links TRBV5-6 to TRBJ2-1; TRBD2 agrees at 9 bases. Trimming cost V 6 bases and J 12 bases; bases outside gene matches: 19. This CDR3 comprises 16 residues. Germline CDR1 reads SGHDT; CDR2 reads YYEEEE. The CDR3 nucleotides are TGTGCCAGCACCCCTCCAAATTCGGCGGGAGGGTCTGTGCAGTTCTTC. Translation gives CASTPPNSAGGSVQFF.

CDR3 region: CSASGRETQYF. CDR3 DNA sequence: TGCAGTGCTAGCGGGAGGGAGACCCAGTACTTC. The V call is TRBV20-1, the J call TRBJ2-5; TRBD2 matches 7 bases. The CDR3 length is 11 residues. After removal of 3 bases from V and 5 bases from J, the junction contained 0 bases not matched to a gene. Germline V gene data show CDR1 as DFQATT and CDR2 as SNEGSKA (reference sequence).

The rearrangement links TRBV5-1 to TRBJ1-1, with D perhaps TRBD1 (6 bases). The CDR3 totals 19 residues. The V and J ends lost 1 base and 0 bases respectively, with 22 bases between them. Looked up from germline, CDR1 is SGHRS and CDR2 is YFSETQ. In DNA, the CDR3 is TGCGCCAGCAGCTTGCGAATTTTGAGGGGGGTGACAATGAACACTGAAGCTTTCTTT. It encodes CASSLRILRGVTMNTEAFF.

The V gene is TRBV5-5, the J gene TRBJ2-2; a possible D gene is TRBD2 (6 bases). With 0 bases removed from V and 5 bases from J, the gap between germline ends came to 11 bases. The CDR3 sequence is 15 residues long. Germline values: CDR1 SGHKS, CDR2 YYEKEE (reference sequence). CDR3 in amino acids: CASSLVGTFTGELFF. The CDR3 DNA sequence: TGTGCCAGCAGCTTGGTGGGGACTTTTACCGGGGAGCTGTTTTTT.

This clone was seen more than once but under ten times. The chain carries TRBV25-1 and TRBJ1-1, with 9 bases lining up with TRBD1. V shed 5 bases and J 5 bases; nucleotides not matched to a gene: 12. CDR1 MGHDK and CDR2 SYGVNS come from the germline V gene. The CDR3 loop spans 16 amino acids. Here the CDR3 DNA reads TGTGCCAGCAGTCCATCAATGGGACAGGGAGGTACTGAAGCTTTCTTT. As protein: CASSPSMGQGGTEAFF.

This chain uses TRBV5-1 with TRBJ2-1; 7 bases agree with TRBD2. Trimming at V came to 0 bases and at J to 3 bases, leaving 9 bases not matched to a gene. Per germline, CDR1 SGHRS and CDR2 YFSETQ. The CDR3 covers 17 residues. CDR3 loop: CASSLDWGRAFYNEQFF. CDR3 coding DNA: TGCGCCAGCAGCTTGGATTGGGGGAGGGCCTTCTACAATGAGCAGTTCTTC.

This chain uses TRBV5-1 with TRBJ2-3; perhaps TRBD1 as D (6 bases). With 4 bases removed from V and 2 bases from J, the gap between germline ends came to 11 bases. CDR3 length: 14 residues. CDR1 is SGHRS and CDR2 is YFSETQ in the germline V gene. The CDR3 nucleotides read TGCGCCAGCAGCACACAGGGACCCACAGATACGCAGTATTTT. It yields the protein CASSTQGPTDTQYF.

The rearrangement joins TRBV2 to TRBJ1-1, with D perhaps TRBD1 (5 bases). Germline V gene data show CDR1 as SNHLY and CDR2 as FYNNEI. CDR3 length: 13 amino acids. Trimming removed 8 bases at V and 1 base at J, with 11 bases between. CDR3 coding DNA: TGTGCCAGCGGTGCAGGGCAGAACACTGAAGCTTTCTTT. This codes for CASGAGQNTEAFF.

The J gene is TRBJ2-6, the V gene TRBV2; D unclear. CDR1 is SNHLY, CDR2 FYNNEI, per germline. CDR3 length: 13 amino acids. The V end lost 6 bases, the J end lost 0 bases, and 3 bases lay between the germline ends. The CDR3, as DNA: TGTGCCAGCAGAAACTCTGGGGCCAACGTCCTGACTTTC. Its translation: CASRNSGANVLTF.

V gene TRBV5-1 combines with J gene TRBJ1-4; D is undetermined. Trimming removed 4 bases from V and 15 bases from J, with 16 bases in between. The CDR3 is 12 residues long. From germline, CDR1 is SGHRS and CDR2 YFSETQ. CDR3 in amino acids: CASSPDYSRLFF. The CDR3 region has the DNA TGCGCCAGCAGCCCAGACTACTCGCGTTTGTTTTTT.

This clone was counted between two and nine times. V usage is TRBV5-1 and J usage is TRBJ2-3; D not resolved. This CDR3 has 17 residues. Germline assignment: CDR1 SGHRS and CDR2 YFSETQ. Trimming cost V 4 bases and J 1 base, with 19 bases left between them. CDR3 in amino acids: CASSPTPSGSGTDTQYF. CDR3 nucleotides: TGCGCCAGCAGCCCCACCCCCTCGGGCTCGGGCACAGATACGCAGTATTTT.

The genes are TRBV27 and TRBJ2-6, with a weak D call TRBD1 (5 bases). Trimming removed 4 bases at V and 2 bases at J, with 12 bases between. Per the germline V gene, CDR1 is MNHEY and CDR2 is SMNVEV (reference sequence). The CDR3 has 16 amino acids. In nucleotides, the CDR3 is TGTGCCAGCAGTTCAGCAGGGTTCACTGGGGCCAACGTCCTGACTTTC. It encodes CASSSAGFTGANVLTF.

This chain uses TRBV11-3 with TRBJ2-1, with D unclear. CDR3 length: 11 amino acids. V lost 5 bases to trimming and J lost 2 bases, with 1 base between them. CDR1 SGHNT and CDR2 YENEEA come from the germline V gene. CDR3 sequence reads: CASSAYNEQFF. The CDR3 nucleotides are TGTGCCAGCAGCGCCTACAATGAGCAGTTCTTC.

This rearrangement joins TRBV19 to TRBJ1-2; weak D call: TRBD1 (5 bases). Between the trimmed V and J ends, which lost 9 bases and 2 bases, there was a span of 16 bases. CDR3 length equals 14 residues. The germline CDR1 and CDR2 sequences are LNHDA and SQIVND (reference sequence). In DNA form, the CDR3 reads TGTGCCAGCAGCTGGGGGGGATCCAACTATGGCTACACCTTC. Amino acids: CASSWGGSNYGYTF.

The J gene is TRBJ2-7, the V gene TRBV7-3; tentative D call: TRBD2 (6 bases). Germline V lookup: CDR1 SGHTA, CDR2 FQGTGA. The CDR3 loop spans 15 amino acids. The germline V and J ends were trimmed by 4 bases and 4 bases, with 17 bases remaining between them. DNA for the CDR3: TGTGCCAGCAGCTCCGTGATCGGGAGCGGTTACGAGCAGTACTTC. Encoded protein: CASSSVIGSGYEQYF.